The subject of this entry is one T cell receptor beta chain. Its matching antigen is unknown. This entry comes from a study of vaccination and CD4 T cells after COVID-19. Treatment in this sample: approximately nine-day PBMC culture with coronavirus spike peptide pools or control peptides (ViraFEST assay). Investigators obtained the unexposed donor's CD4+ T cells before the COVID-19 pandemic (2011-2018). With peptide pools, ViraFEST first expanded antigen-specific T cells and afterwards sequenced their TCRs. Once obtained from cultured CD4+ T cells, the DNA was sequenced using the Oncomine TCR Beta short-read assay. TCRdb re-called the PCR reads through MiXCR, storing one row per CDR3 protein. The repertoire includes under 10,000 distinct CDR3 sequences, 56% of them detected once, and approximately 13% sits in the top ten. Sequencing was done on a sample of CD4+ T cells from blood, cultured in vitro. This TCR came from a human donor in good health.

The CDR3 protein is CASSKEEGLHGTQYF. CDR3 nucleotides: TGTGCCAGCAGCAAAGAGGAGGGACTACATGGGACCCAGTACTTC. The chain recombines TRBV25-1 with TRBJ2-5; 7 nucleotides agree with TRBD2. The length of the CDR3 is 15 residues. Germline-derived CDR1 and CDR2 are MGHDK and SYGVNS. J was trimmed by 7 bases and V by 6 bases; bases with no gene match: 14. Variable domain in full (rest from reference TRBV25-1 and TRBJ2-5): EADIYQTPRYLVIGTGKKITLECSQTMGHDKMYWYQQDPGMELHLIHYSYGVNSTEKGDLSSESTVSRIRTEHFPLTLESARPSHTSQYLCASSKEEGLHGTQYFGPGTRLLVL.